This T cell receptor (beta chain) derives from a study of CD4 T cells in relation to SARS-CoV-2 and coronaviruses listed by TCRdb under 2021. With regard to the full study: Shared crossreactive spike epitopes were mapped to their HLA restriction using patient-derived lymphoblastoid cell lines. For other donors in the study, expansion assays were sequenced with a different, Illumina-based TCR-beta assay. At the level of individual TCR clonotypes, the study evaluated whether memory CD4+ T cells crossreact between the spike proteins of SARS-CoV-2 and those of common cold coronaviruses. The Adaptive Biotechnologies TCR-sequencing kit was used for samples from a few pre-COVID donors and for the naive versus memory experiments, whereas the other data were Illumina-based. Broad study findings and their caveats: Crossreactive clones showed significantly weaker SARS-CoV-2-driven expansion than monoreactive clones, consistent with antigenic imprinting. Because the crossreactivity analysis focused on spike protein, crossreactivity against other viral proteins was not assessed. Small numbers of patients and of tested TCRs limited the study. No donor contributed both pre-pandemic and post-infection samples, which limited tracing the source of pre-existing responses. In 65% to 70% of donors, memory CD4+ clonotypes turned up that crossrecognized SARS-CoV-2 and at least one common cold coronavirus spike. Naive versus memory sequencing indicated that memory recall responses, rather than primary responses primed during culture, are detected by the assay.

CD4+ T cells from unexposed donors were collected before the COVID-19 pandemic (2011-2018). Naive and memory CD4+ T cells were separated from cryopreserved PBMCs through CD4 enrichment, which was followed by EasySep naive CD4+ T cell enrichment. The leukapheresis product used for the unexposed donors was purchased from a commercial source. PBMCs were isolated from leukapheresis product or whole blood by Ficoll-Paque PLUS gradient centrifugation. The PBMCs went either fresh into the expansion assay or into cryopreservation at -140 degrees C. The QIAamp Micro DNA Kit was used to extract genomic DNA from the CD4+ T cells. Deep-resolution immunoSEQ TCR-beta sequencing was performed on DNA from uncultured naive and memory CD4+ T cells. The authors' pipeline ran thus. During preprocessing, nonproductive sequences were removed, along with CDR3s that did not begin with C, did not end with F or W, or were shorter than 7 amino acids. Cultured and uncultured naive and memory CD4+ repertoires were searched for CDR3s previously identified as spike- and CEF-reactive. CDR3 homology was quantified as pairwise Levenshtein distance, calculated with the stringdist R package after three terminal residues were trimmed from each end. The immuneACCESS repertoire file appears here via TCRdb, limited to in-frame rearrangements. These files lack a portion of the clones; in checked studies, under half of the deficit traces to unresolved V genes, and the cause of the others is not known. That table is the source of V, J and clone size, and D and trimming were worked out from the DNA. The sample includes 60,000 or so clones, with 94% observed a single time. The ten top clones hold 0.13% to 0.15% of the sample.

The CDR3, from cysteine to phenylalanine, totals 15 residues. The DNA shown is the 45-base CDR3, in frame from base 1. Looking up the germline V gene (reference sequence) yields CDR1 MNHEY and CDR2 SMNVEV. Trimming removed 5 bases from V and 4 bases from J; the gene matches leave 7 bases unexplained. Regarding this clone: The target of this receptor is not known. Base-call qualities are not available, and no considerably larger clone is one nucleotide away.

The sample consisted of naive CD4+ T cells from PBMCs. The sample's cell subset or site label is to be understood as: naive CD4+ T cells isolated by negative enrichment. The origin of this receptor is a human donor in good health. The chain joins TRBV27 to TRBJ2-7, with TRBD2 matching 11 junction bases. The sequenced DNA is TGTGCCAGCAGTCTCATAGCGGGAGGGAATTACGAGCAGTACTTC. Its amino acids are CASSLIAGGNYEQYF.